This T cell receptor (beta chain) appears in the sequencing data of a study of blood T cell repertoires in COVID-19. Across the whole study: Both acute and convalescent COVID-19 samples were obtained from the United States, Italy and Spain. Sample material is recorded as cDNA or gDNA derived from T cells, B-cell-depleted T cells, or PBMCs.

This CDR3 comprises 15 residues. Germline loops: CDR1 SGHTA, CDR2 FQGNSA. The J segment lost 1 base and the V segment lost 3 bases, leaving 3 bases of the junction unmatched. The data were produced by immunoSEQ multiplex PCR, yet TCRdb's version contains in-frame clones alone and is incomplete. The table shows 200,000 or so clones, with around three quarters occurring only once. Sequencing was done on a sample of peripheral blood. This sequence joins TRBV7-2 and TRBJ2-3; 8 bases are shared with TRBD2. This sequence originates from a man in his fifties or sixties with active or convalescent COVID-19. The CDR3 DNA is TGTGCCAGCAGCTTCCAGCGGGGGCGCACAGATACGCAGTATTTT. It yields the protein CASSFQRGRTDTQYF. Complete variable domain (other parts from reference TRBV7-2 and TRBJ2-3): GAGVSQSPSNKVTEKGKDVELRCDPISGHTALYWYRQSLGQGLEFLIYFQGNSAPDKSGLPSDRFSAERTGGSVSTLTIQRTQQEDSAVYLCASSFQRGRTDTQYFGPGTRLTVL.